This entry lists 22 T cell receptor beta chains sequenced from one sample in a study of shared clonotypes between healthy human individuals. The method was immunoSEQ multiplex PCR; TCRdb's version includes in-frame clones alone and lacks a portion of them. Here the sample spans approximately 2.3 million clones, 80% to 95% being singletons. Sequenced: naive CD4+ T cells from PBMCs. Noted subset: CD45RA+ positively selected. The source is a man aged 18 to 30 in good health. Some clones in this sample may be carry-over from other donors' samples.

The chain couples TRBV4-1 to TRBJ2-7, with 11 positions matching TRBD2. Germline-derived CDR1 and CDR2 are MGHRA and YSYEKL. This CDR3 is 19 amino acids long. After removal of 1 base from V and 3 bases from J, the junction contained 14 bases not matched to a gene. This CDR3 is CASSQVRGLAGGLHYEQYF. The CDR3 DNA reads as TGCGCCAGCAGCCAAGTGAGGGGGCTAGCGGGAGGACTGCACTACGAGCAGTACTTC.

The chain carries TRBV10-3 and TRBJ2-1; D possibly corresponds to TRBD2 (5 bases). Trimming removed 8 bases at V and 4 bases at J, with 18 bases between. This CDR3 spans 15 amino acids. Germline lookup yields CDR1 ENHRY and CDR2 SYGVKD. DNA for the CDR3: TGTGCCATCTCGACTCCTAGCCGTCCGTACAATGAGCAGTTCTTC. Translation: CAISTPSRPYNEQFF.

With regard to this clone: The sample carries other DNA sequences with the same CDR3. The V gene is TRBV28, the J gene TRBJ2-5, with TRBD1 identical over 11 bases. The V gene's germline CDR1 is MDHEN and CDR2 SYDVKM. J was trimmed by 4 bases and V by 4 bases; bases with no gene match: 5. The CDR3 runs to 15 residues. CDR3 protein: CASSSTGTGGETQYF. The CDR3 DNA is TGTGCCAGCAGTTCTACCGGGACAGGGGGAGAGACCCAGTACTTC.

The chain employs TRBV7-8 and TRBJ1-2; the match to TRBD1 covers 10 bases. Germline V lookup: CDR1 SGHVS, CDR2 FQNEAQ. CDR3 length: 16 residues. The V and J ends lost 6 bases and 8 bases, in that order; junction bases with no gene match: 15. CDR3 region: CASSSGTGVSSRGYTF. In nucleotides, the CDR3 is TGTGCCAGCAGTTCCGGGACAGGGGTCTCTTCACGCGGCTACACCTTC.

The chain has TRBV7-2 and TRBJ2-7, with D hard to call. CDR3 length: 14 residues. V was clipped by 7 bases and J by 0 bases, with 13 bases between them. The germline V gene has CDR1 SGHTA and CDR2 FQGNSA. The CDR3 DNA follows: TGTGCCAGCACGTTGAACCCGGACTCCTACGAGCAGTACTTC. Protein product: CASTLNPDSYEQYF.

The chain recombines TRBV30 with TRBJ1-4; unclear D gene. V dropped 3 bases and J dropped 3 bases, with 11 bases sitting between them. The length of the CDR3 is 14 residues. Germline CDR1 is GTSNPN and CDR2 is SVGIG (reference sequence). For the CDR3, the DNA is TGTGCCTGGAGCTGGAAGGGTTCTAATGAAAAACTGTTTTTT. Protein product: CAWSWKGSNEKLFF.

V is TRBV28 and J is TRBJ1-4; D is undetermined. This CDR3 has 18 amino acids. The V end was cut by 3 bases, the J end by 0 bases, with 17 bases between. The V gene's germline CDR1 is MDHEN and CDR2 SYDVKM. CDR3 loop: CASSLIDWTYATNEKLFF. The CDR3 DNA follows: TGTGCCAGCAGTTTGATTGATTGGACGTATGCAACTAATGAAAAACTGTTTTTT.

This clone was found a few times. Different DNA sequences within this sample yield the same CDR3. The CDR3 reads CASSVASGMNTEAFF. The CDR3 DNA is TGTGCCAGCAGCGTAGCCTCAGGCATGAACACTGAAGCTTTCTTT. The J gene is TRBJ1-1, the V gene TRBV9; no definite D call. CDR1 is SGDLS and CDR2 is YYNGEE in the germline V gene. Trimming removed 0 bases at V and 0 bases at J, with 9 bases between. The CDR3 totals 15 residues.

CDR3 sequence reads: CATSKEGGAYNEQFF. CDR3 bases: TGTGCCACCAGCAAAGAGGGGGGAGCCTACAATGAGCAGTTCTTC. This chain joins TRBV15 and TRBJ2-1; TRBD1 or TRBD2 may be the D gene (6 bases each). The length of the CDR3 is 15 residues. Between the trimmed V and J ends, which lost 4 bases and 2 bases, there was a span of 12 bases. Germline V gene lookup returns CDR1 LNHNV and CDR2 YYDKDF (reference sequence).

The V call is TRBV5-1, the J call TRBJ1-4; D perhaps matches TRBD1 (6 bases). V lost 5 bases, J lost 7 bases, and 12 bases lay in between. CDR1 and CDR2 (germline): SGHRS, YFSETQ. CDR3 size: 13 residues. The CDR3 spells CASRGGFSEKLFF. CDR3 DNA sequence: TGCGCCAGCAGAGGGGGATTCAGTGAAAAACTGTTTTTT. The variable domain in full, with the rest retrieved from reference TRBV5-1 and TRBJ1-4, is KAGVTQTPRYLIKTRGQQVTLSCSPISGHRSVSWYQQTPGQGLQFLFEYFSETQRNKGNFPGRFSGRQFSNSRSEMNVSTLELGDSALYLCASRGGFSEKLFFGSGTQLSVL.

The CDR3 here is CASSSGLAGGRNTGELFF. Written as DNA, the CDR3 is TGTGCCAGCAGCTCGGGACTAGCGGGAGGGAGGAACACCGGGGAGCTGTTTTTT. The chain carries TRBV5-4 and TRBJ2-2, with 16 bases lining up with TRBD2. Germline trimming cut 3 bases from V and 1 base from J; bases unmatched to any gene: 3. Germline V gene data show CDR1 as SGHNT and CDR2 as YYREEE (reference sequence). The CDR3 extends over 18 amino acids.

The rearrangement uses TRBV28 and TRBJ2-7; 9 bases are a match to TRBD1. Germline CDR1 reads MDHEN; CDR2 reads SYDVKM. The CDR3 runs to 15 residues. The trim removed 9 bases at V and 3 bases at J, leaving 12 bases unmatched. CDR3 DNA: TGTGCCAGTTGGGGACAGGGAAGGAGTATCTACGAGCAGTACTTC. Its protein is CASWGQGRSIYEQYF.

The chain has TRBV2 and TRBJ2-3, with a weak D call TRBD2 (5 bases). Germline CDR1 and CDR2: SNHLY and FYNNEI. CDR3 length: 15 amino acids. Trimming cost V 1 base and J 4 bases, with 12 bases left between them. The CDR3 DNA sequence: TGTGCCAGCAGTGAAGTTAGCGTCGGTTCAGATACGCAGTATTTT. Translation: CASSEVSVGSDTQYF.

The chain combines TRBV28 with TRBJ2-3; the D gene is possibly TRBD2 (6 bases). Germline V gives CDR1 MDHEN, CDR2 SYDVKM. This CDR3 has 14 amino acids. The germline V and J ends were trimmed by 7 bases and 2 bases, with 13 bases remaining between them. The CDR3 spells CASMTGTFTDTQYF. The CDR3, as DNA: TGTGCCAGCATGACCGGGACTTTCACAGATACGCAGTATTTT. The variable domain in full, completed from reference TRBV28 and TRBJ2-3, reads DVKVTQSSRYLVKRTGEKVFLECVQDMDHENMFWYRQDPGLGLRLIYFSYDVKMKEKGDIPEGYSVSREKKERFSLILESASTNQTSMYLCASMTGTFTDTQYFGPGTRLTVL.

As to this clone: The same CDR3 also results from other DNA sequences found in this sample. V and J are TRBV4-1 and TRBJ2-1, with TRBD2 matching 10 bases. There are 16 residues in the CDR3. With V trimmed by 2 bases and J by 0 bases, 1 base remained unmatched. Germline V CDR1 and CDR2: MGHRA, YSYEKL. In nucleotides, the CDR3 is TGCGCCAGCAGCCAATCTAGCGGGAGCTCCTACAATGAGCAGTTCTTC. Protein product: CASSQSSGSSYNEQFF.

The V call is TRBV5-1, the J call TRBJ2-7; 11 nucleotides agree with TRBD1. The CDR3 runs to 18 residues. Looked up from germline, CDR1 is SGHRS and CDR2 is YFSETQ. Germline trimming cut 2 bases from V and 5 bases from J; bases unmatched to any gene: 15. CDR3 sequence reads: CASSLRGRTGTGGHEQYF. The DNA of the CDR3 is TGCGCCAGCAGCTTACGGGGACGAACCGGGACAGGGGGTCACGAGCAGTACTTC. The full variable domain, its missing parts supplied by reference TRBV5-1 and TRBJ2-7, is KAGVTQTPRYLIKTRGQQVTLSCSPISGHRSVSWYQQTPGQGLQFLFEYFSETQRNKGNFPGRFSGRQFSNSRSEMNVSTLELGDSALYLCASSLRGRTGTGGHEQYFGPGTRLTVT.

V and J are TRBV19 and TRBJ2-5, with TRBD1 matching 10 bases. The trim removed 5 bases at V and 0 bases at J, leaving 3 bases unmatched. The CDR3 is 15 amino acids. Germline values: CDR1 LNHDA, CDR2 SQIVND (reference sequence). The CDR3 protein is CASSGGQGNQETQYF. The DNA of the CDR3 is TGTGCCAGTAGTGGGGGACAGGGGAACCAAGAGACCCAGTACTTC.

The chain is built from TRBV5-6 and TRBJ2-7; tentatively, D is TRBD1 or TRBD2 (5 bases each). The V and J ends lost 0 bases and 0 bases respectively, with 13 bases between them. The CDR3 extends over 16 amino acids. Germline values: CDR1 SGHDT, CDR2 YYEEEE. The CDR3 protein is CASSLAGRPSSYEQYF. The CDR3 DNA sequence: TGTGCCAGCAGCTTGGCGGGACGGCCGAGCTCCTACGAGCAGTACTTC. Based on the CDR3 plus reference TRBV5-6 and TRBJ2-7, the full variable domain is DAGVTQSPTHLIKTRGQQVTLRCSPKSGHDTVSWYQQALGQGPQFIFQYYEEEERQRGNFPDRFSGHQFPNYSSELNVNALLLGDSALYLCASSLAGRPSSYEQYFGPGTRLTVT.

This chain joins TRBV19 and TRBJ1-2; the D is unclear. Germline loops: CDR1 LNHDA, CDR2 SQIVND (reference sequence). V was shortened by 3 bases and J by 7 bases, with 12 bases between the two germline ends. The CDR3 length is 13 residues. CDR3 sequence (DNA): TGTGCCAGTAGTATGGTTGAGCTAGGTGGCTACACCTTC. It specifies CASSMVELGGYTF.

To note about this clone: Different DNA sequences within this sample yield the same CDR3. The chain is built from TRBV18 and TRBJ2-1, with 12 bases lining up with TRBD2. CDR1 is KGHSH, CDR2 LQKENI, per germline. The CDR3 covers 15 residues. V lost 2 bases and J lost 5; bases outside the gene matches: 1. Written as DNA, the CDR3 is TGTGCCAGCTCACCAGGACTAGCGGGGCACAATGAGCAGTTCTTC. Protein product: CASSPGLAGHNEQFF.

The genes are TRBV15 and TRBJ1-2; no reliable D call. Germline V gene lookup returns CDR1 LNHNV and CDR2 YYDKDF (reference sequence). The length of the CDR3 is 12 residues. The V end was cut by 8 bases, the J end by 4 bases, with 11 bases between. The CDR3 protein is CATSQRTYGYTF. For the CDR3, the DNA is TGTGCCACCTCACAGCGTACCTATGGCTACACCTTC.

Concerning this clone itself: Other DNA variants within this sample encode the same CDR3. This chain links TRBV10-3 with TRBJ2-7, with 9 positions matching TRBD1. Germline CDR1 and CDR2: ENHRY and SYGVKD. This CDR3 has 14 amino acids. V trimming: 4 bases; J trimming: 2 bases; junction bases outside the gene matches: 3. CDR3 sequence (DNA): TGTGCCATCAGTGCGGGACAGGGTCCCTACGAGCAGTACTTC. Its protein is CAISAGQGPYEQYF.